This T cell receptor (beta chain) is from a study of cytomegalovirus exposure and HLA in healthy donors. Turning to the study itself: Genetic ancestry analysis placed around 76% of the roughly 400 donors that were genotyped in the Caucasian-associated cluster.

With regard to this clone: Its specificity is unknown.

As for the donors, each was a healthy bone marrow donor. Use of 60 Vbeta and 13 Jbeta primers characterized the PCR. Repertoires were generated with immunoSEQ multiplex PCR, while TCRdb's copy carries only in-frame clones and drops some. This sample has hundreds of thousands of clones, with roughly 87% found just once. CDR3 length equals 13 residues. Germline CDR1 is SGHDN and CDR2 is FVKESK. Trimming removed 0 bases from V and 10 bases from J, with 12 bases in between. Study-wide points: The study listed approximately 160 cytomegalovirus-associated TCR beta chains. As a later analysis showed, a missense DCLRE1C variant was linked to trimming of TCR beta V- and J-genes.

Sequences were obtained from PBMCs. The TCR sequence derives from a man aged 35 to 55 in good health and CMV-seropositive. The chain carries TRBV14 and TRBJ1-1; D ambiguous. The CDR3, as DNA: TGTGCCAGCAGCCAAGAGTTAGCCTCGGGAGCTTTCTTT. It is translated as CASSQELASGAFF.